There are many counts of the clone carrying this T cell receptor beta chain. Its antigen is unknown. The CDR3 runs to 15 residues. With 1 base removed from V and 9 bases from J, the gap between germline ends came to 13 bases. Germline V CDR1 and CDR2: SGHTA, FQGNSA. TCRdb analysed the reads with MiXCR anew, one entry per CDR3 protein. The table lists about half a million distinct CDR3 sequences, about 39% of them singletons, with around two fifths in the top ten. This sample stems from a study of T cell repertoires in cytomegalovirus infection. At the level of the study: Researchers turned to recently identified HLA-C-restricted CMV epitopes as well as well-studied HLA-B-restricted ones. Public signatures in TCR beta pointed to CMV infection and matching HLA type.

General study points: Identification of carriers of CMV plus the relevant HLA was performed using cumulative public TCR beta family frequency.

The V call is TRBV7-2, the J call TRBJ1-6; D might be TRBD1 (5 bases). The sequence was collected from a human donor in good health (CMV status not recorded). Some clones in this sample may be carry-over from other donors' samples. Sequenced here: cultured PBMCs, sampled from culture after CMV antigen stimulation. The CDR3 DNA is TGTGCCAGCAGCTTAGAAGGGGTAGGGAGTTCACCCCTCCACTTT. It encodes CASSLEGVGSSPLHF.